This entry lists 17 T cell receptor beta chains sequenced from one sample in a study of T cell clonotyping in hematopoietic cell transplantation. This table comes from immunoSEQ multiplex PCR, and its TCRdb copy is limited to in-frame clones, with some not included. In the table there are 7,000 to 9,500 clones, about 88% of which are singletons. Time point indicated: recipient sample about 28 days before transplant, after cytoreduction. Source: peripheral blood mononuclear cells, taken before stem cell transplant. Every receptor here comes from a man in his sixties with acute myeloid leukemia. Some clones in this sample may be carry-over from other donors' samples.

The chain links TRBV5-1 to TRBJ2-1; 11 bases map to TRBD2. Germline V CDR1 and CDR2: SGHRS, YFSETQ. After removal of 3 bases from V and 4 bases from J, the junction contained 15 bases not matched to a gene. The CDR3 length is 19 residues. The CDR3 bases are TGCGCCAGCAGCTCACTACAAACTAGCGGGAGTGGCGTTTACAATGAGCAGTTCTTC. This encodes CASSSLQTSGSGVYNEQFF.

There are a few counts of this clone. J is TRBJ2-7 and V is TRBV19, with 9 bases that match TRBD1. CDR1 is LNHDA and CDR2 is SQIVND in the germline V gene (reference sequence). J gave up 4 bases and V 4 bases, and 8 bases lay outside the gene matches. This CDR3 has 15 amino acids. The DNA of the CDR3 is TGTGCCAGTAGTAACATTGACGACAGGGGGTACGAGCAGTACTTC. It specifies CASSNIDDRGYEQYF.

CDR3 region: CASSSGTSGRVQFF. In nucleotides, the CDR3 is TGTGCCAGCAGTTCCGGGACTAGCGGGAGGGTTCAGTTCTTC. The chain uses TRBV28 and TRBJ2-1; 16 bases align to TRBD2. V shed 4 bases and J 13 bases; nucleotides not matched to a gene: 4. This CDR3 contains 14 residues. The germline gives CDR1 MDHEN, CDR2 SYDVKM.

The V call is TRBV14, the J call TRBJ1-3; no firm D call. V gave up 0 bases and J gave up 4 bases, with 10 bases separating them. From germline, CDR1 is SGHDN and CDR2 FVKESK. The CDR3 consists of 15 residues. The CDR3, as DNA: TGTGCCAGCAGCCAAGATTGGGGTGGAGGAAACACCATATATTTT. It translates to CASSQDWGGGNTIYF.

J is TRBJ2-3 and V is TRBV28; no clear D. Looked up from germline, CDR1 is MDHEN and CDR2 is SYDVKM. The CDR3 has 15 residues. V lost 6 bases, J lost 1 base, and 14 bases lay in between. In nucleotides, the CDR3 is TGTGCCAGCAGGACATCCGGGTTTGGCACAGATACGCAGTATTTT. It codes for CASRTSGFGTDTQYF.

The chain joins TRBV19 to TRBJ1-5; D unclear. The CDR3 length is 12 residues. The V end was cut by 3 bases, the J end by 4 bases, with 4 bases between. Germline CDR1 LNHDA, CDR2 SQIVND (reference sequence). The CDR3 sequence: CASSMGNQPQHF. The CDR3 nucleotides read TGTGCCAGTAGTATGGGGAATCAGCCCCAGCATTTT. The whole variable domain, filled in from reference TRBV19 and TRBJ1-5, reads DGGITQSPKYLFRKEGQNVTLSCEQNLNHDAMYWYRQDPGQGLRLIYYSQIVNDFQKGDIAEGYSVSREKKESFPLTVTSAQKNPTAFYLCASSMGNQPQHFGDGTRLSIL.

The V call is TRBV28, the J call TRBJ2-6; D gene unclear. In germline, CDR1 is MDHEN, CDR2 SYDVKM. The CDR3 runs 17 residues. Trimming took off 2 bases at V and 0 bases at J, with 11 bases between the two ends. The CDR3 nucleotides read TGTGCCAGCAGTTTACGCGGTAGGGTCTCTGGGGCCAACGTCCTGACTTTC. It translates to CASSLRGRVSGANVLTF.

The rearrangement links TRBV6-5 to TRBJ1-1; D remains ambiguous. V lost 0 bases and J lost 0, with 8 bases in between. The germline V gene has CDR1 MNHEY and CDR2 SVGAGI. The CDR3 sequence is 15 residues long. The CDR3 sequence: CASSYSTAMNTEAFF. The CDR3 nucleotides are TGTGCCAGCAGTTACTCGACTGCAATGAACACTGAAGCTTTCTTT.

The J gene is TRBJ1-1, the V gene TRBV5-1, with TRBD1 matching 10 bases. Germline V gives CDR1 SGHRS, CDR2 YFSETQ. The V segment lost 6 bases and the J segment 5 bases; nucleotides outside the gene matches: 10. The CDR3 contains 15 residues. The CDR3 sequence: CASIPTGGQWTEAFF. CDR3 nucleotides: TGCGCCAGCATCCCGACAGGGGGCCAGTGGACTGAAGCTTTCTTT.

The chain carries TRBV28 and TRBJ1-1; D is possibly TRBD1 (5 bases). CDR1 is MDHEN and CDR2 is SYDVKM in the germline V gene. This CDR3 contains 16 residues. The V and J ends lost 4 bases and 1 base respectively, with 16 bases between them. In DNA, the CDR3 is TGTGCCAGCAGTTCACCGACGGGACGCGCGAACACTGAAGCTTTCTTT. Translated, it gives CASSSPTGRANTEAFF.

The V and J genes are TRBV7-2 and TRBJ1-1, with D perhaps TRBD1 (6 bases). Germline lookup yields CDR1 SGHTA and CDR2 FQGNSA. The CDR3 length is 16 residues. The V end was cut by 5 bases, the J end by 0 bases, with 16 bases between. As DNA, the CDR3 is TGTGCCAGCAGCCCTATTTACAGGGCCATGAACACTGAAGCTTTCTTT. It encodes CASSPIYRAMNTEAFF.

The rearrangement links TRBV5-8 to TRBJ2-1, with TRBD2 matching over 7 bases. This CDR3 comprises 17 residues. Germline V gene sequence: CDR1 SGHTS, CDR2 YDEGEE. The V gene end was trimmed by 3 bases and the J gene end by 2 bases; junction bases not matched to a gene: 11. The CDR3 coding sequence is TGTGCCAGCAGCTCGAGCTTTTGGCGGGGGACCTACAATGAGCAGTTCTTC. Translation gives CASSSSFWRGTYNEQFF.

The chain has TRBV10-2 and TRBJ2-7, with 8 bases fitting TRBD1. Trimming removed 4 bases from V and 4 bases from J; junction bases left unmatched: 6. The germline V gene has CDR1 WSHSY and CDR2 SAAADI. CDR3 size: 14 residues. The CDR3, as DNA: TGCGCCAGCAGTGCCGGGACAGGCTTATACGAGCAGTACTTC. The encoded protein is CASSAGTGLYEQYF.

This sequence joins TRBV10-2 and TRBJ1-4; D is possibly TRBD1 (5 bases). The CDR3 totals 14 residues. In germline, CDR1 is WSHSY, CDR2 SAAADI. V was cut by 6 bases and J by 8 bases, with 16 bases left in between. CDR3 amino acids: CASRGVGSLEKLFF. As DNA, the CDR3 is TGCGCCAGCAGAGGGGTGGGCAGTTTAGAAAAACTGTTTTTT.

On this clone itself: The junction departs from the called germline gene at one end, perhaps through a read error. The rearrangement links TRBV2 to TRBJ1-1; D possibly corresponds to TRBD1 (6 bases). Germline lookup yields CDR1 SNHLY and CDR2 FYNNEI. This CDR3 is 14 amino acids long. As DNA, the CDR3 is TGTGCCAGCAGTGAAAGGAGGGGGGAGACTGGAGCTTTCTTT. Translated: CASSERRGETGAFF.

V usage is TRBV14 and J usage is TRBJ2-1; D is ambiguous. The CDR3 sequence is 14 residues long. Germline assignment: CDR1 SGHDN and CDR2 FVKESK. With 0 bases removed from V and 9 bases from J, the gap between germline ends came to 12 bases. CDR3 sequence: CASSQEPLNSEQFF. DNA for the CDR3: TGTGCCAGCAGCCAAGAGCCACTAAACTCTGAGCAGTTCTTC.

The gene calls are TRBV27 and TRBJ2-3; 8 bases are a match to TRBD1. Looked up from germline, CDR1 is MNHEY and CDR2 is SMNVEV (reference sequence). The CDR3 contains 16 residues. J was trimmed by 0 bases and V by 5 bases; bases with no gene match: 7. The CDR3 reads CASSPLGQGSTDTQYF. Written as DNA, the CDR3 is TGTGCCAGCAGTCCACTCGGACAGGGAAGCACAGATACGCAGTATTTT.